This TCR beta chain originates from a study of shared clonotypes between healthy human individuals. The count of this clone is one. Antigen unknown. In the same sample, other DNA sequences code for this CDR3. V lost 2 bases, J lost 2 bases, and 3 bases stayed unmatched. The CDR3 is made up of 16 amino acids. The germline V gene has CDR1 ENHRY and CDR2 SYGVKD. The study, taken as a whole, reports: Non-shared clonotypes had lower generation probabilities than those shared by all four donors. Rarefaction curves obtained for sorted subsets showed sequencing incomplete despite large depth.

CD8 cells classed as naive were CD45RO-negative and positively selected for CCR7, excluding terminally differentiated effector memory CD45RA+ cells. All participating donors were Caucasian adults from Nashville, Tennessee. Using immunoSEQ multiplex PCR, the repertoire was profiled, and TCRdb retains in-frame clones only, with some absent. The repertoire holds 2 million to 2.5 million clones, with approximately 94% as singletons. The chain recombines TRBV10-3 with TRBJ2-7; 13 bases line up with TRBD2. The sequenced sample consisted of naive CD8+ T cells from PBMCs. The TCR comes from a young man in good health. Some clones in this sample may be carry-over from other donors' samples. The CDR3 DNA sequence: TGTGCCATCAGTGAGCCCGGACTAGCGGGGGCCTACGAGCAGTACTTC. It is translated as CAISEPGLAGAYEQYF.